This T cell receptor (beta chain) appears in the sequencing data of a study of cytomegalovirus exposure and HLA in healthy donors. PCR amplification relied on 60 Vbeta primers (plus 13 Jbeta primers). Assay used: immunoSEQ multiplex PCR; TCRdb lists only in-frame clones, some missing. Of 190,000 or so clones in the sample, 82% were seen once. This clone occurred a few times. Germline V gene data show CDR1 as SGHDT and CDR2 as YYEEEE. Trimming stripped 1 base from V and 7 bases from J, with 14 bases between. The CDR3 extends over 14 amino acids. This receptor was obtained from a boy aged 2 to 9 in good health and CMV-seronegative. The sequencing sample was made of PBMCs. This rearrangement joins TRBV5-6 to TRBJ1-1, with D perhaps TRBD1 (6 bases). The CDR3 spells CASSLKDSSFEAFF. The CDR3 DNA sequence: TGTGCCAGCAGCTTGAAGGACAGCTCTTTTGAAGCTTTCTTT.